This TCR beta chain was profiled in a study of blood T cell repertoires in COVID-19. Overall study context: Researchers got acute and convalescent COVID-19 samples from the United States, Italy and Spain.

Clones were sequenced by immunoSEQ multiplex PCR, and TCRdb holds only the in-frame ones, with some missing. Of 25,000 to 30,000 clones in the sample, roughly nine tenths were seen once. Per the germline V gene, CDR1 is SGHNT and CDR2 is YYREEE (reference sequence). The CDR3 totals 14 residues. The J segment lost 2 bases and the V segment lost 8 bases, leaving 6 bases of the junction unmatched. The genes are TRBV5-4 and TRBJ2-5; 10 bases agree with TRBD2. The material sequenced was peripheral blood. This clonotype was sampled from a human donor in a cohort sampled during active COVID-19. CDR3 in amino acids: CASRTSGIQETQYF. The DNA for the CDR3 is TGTGCCAGTCGGACTAGCGGAATTCAAGAGACCCAGTACTTC.